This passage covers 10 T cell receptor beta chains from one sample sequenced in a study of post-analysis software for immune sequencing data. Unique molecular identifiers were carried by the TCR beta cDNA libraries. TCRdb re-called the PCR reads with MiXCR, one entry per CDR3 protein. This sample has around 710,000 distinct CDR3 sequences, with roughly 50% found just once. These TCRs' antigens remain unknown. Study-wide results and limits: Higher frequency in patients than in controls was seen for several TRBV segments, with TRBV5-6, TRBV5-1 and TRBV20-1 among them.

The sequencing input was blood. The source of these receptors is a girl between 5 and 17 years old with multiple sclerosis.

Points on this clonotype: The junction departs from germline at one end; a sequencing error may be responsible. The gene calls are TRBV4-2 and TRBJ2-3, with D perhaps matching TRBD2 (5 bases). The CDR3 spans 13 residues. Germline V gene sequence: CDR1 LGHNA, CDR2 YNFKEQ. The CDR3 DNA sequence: TGTGCCAGCAGCCAAGACGGGGTGGATACGCGGTATTTT. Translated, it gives CASSQDGVDTRYF.

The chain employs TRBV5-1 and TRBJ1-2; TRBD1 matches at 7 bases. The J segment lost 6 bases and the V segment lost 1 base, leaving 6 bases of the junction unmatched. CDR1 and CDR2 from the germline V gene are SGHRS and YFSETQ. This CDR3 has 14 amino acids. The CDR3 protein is CASSLYSRGDGYTF. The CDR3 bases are TGCGCCAGCAGCTTGTACAGCAGGGGGGATGGCTACACCTTC.

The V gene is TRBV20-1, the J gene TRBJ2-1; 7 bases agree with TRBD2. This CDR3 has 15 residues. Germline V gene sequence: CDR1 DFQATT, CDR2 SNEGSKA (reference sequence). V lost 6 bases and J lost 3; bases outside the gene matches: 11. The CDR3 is CSAPKSGLYYNEQFF. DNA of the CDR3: TGCAGTGCCCCGAAGTCGGGACTATACTACAATGAGCAGTTCTTC.

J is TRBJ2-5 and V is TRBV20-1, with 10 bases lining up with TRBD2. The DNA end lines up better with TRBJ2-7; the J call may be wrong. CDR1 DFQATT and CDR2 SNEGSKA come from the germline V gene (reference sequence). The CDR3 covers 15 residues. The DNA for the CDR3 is TGCAGTGCTAGCATCCCCATAAGCGGGAGGGCCGAGCAGTACTTC. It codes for CSASIPISGRAEQYF.

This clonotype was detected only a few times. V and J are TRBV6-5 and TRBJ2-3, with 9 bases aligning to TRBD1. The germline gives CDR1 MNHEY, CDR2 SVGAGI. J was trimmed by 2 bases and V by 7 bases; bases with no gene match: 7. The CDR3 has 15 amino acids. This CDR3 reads CASTRTGATTDTQYF. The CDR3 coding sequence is TGTGCCAGCACCAGGACAGGGGCGACCACAGATACGCAGTATTTT.

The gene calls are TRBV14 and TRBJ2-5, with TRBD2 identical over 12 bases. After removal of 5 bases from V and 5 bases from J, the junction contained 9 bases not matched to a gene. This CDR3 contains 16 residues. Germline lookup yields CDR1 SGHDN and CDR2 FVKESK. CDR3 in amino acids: CASSLTSGSSRETQYF. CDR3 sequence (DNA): TGTGCCAGCAGCTTGACTAGCGGGAGCTCCAGGGAGACCCAGTACTTC.

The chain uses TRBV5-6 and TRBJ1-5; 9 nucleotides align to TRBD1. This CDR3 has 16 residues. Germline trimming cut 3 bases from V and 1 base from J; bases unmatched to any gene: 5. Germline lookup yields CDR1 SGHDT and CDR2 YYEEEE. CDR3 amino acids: CASSSSGTGSNQPQHF. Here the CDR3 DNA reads TGTGCCAGCAGCTCCTCCGGGACAGGGAGCAATCAGCCCCAGCATTTT.

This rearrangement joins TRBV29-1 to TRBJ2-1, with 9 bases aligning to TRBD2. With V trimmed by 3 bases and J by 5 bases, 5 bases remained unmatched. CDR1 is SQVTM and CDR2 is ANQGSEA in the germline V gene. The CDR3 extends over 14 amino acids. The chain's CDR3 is CSVDASGVDNEQFF. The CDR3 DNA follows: TGCAGCGTTGACGCTAGCGGGGTCGACAATGAGCAGTTCTTC.

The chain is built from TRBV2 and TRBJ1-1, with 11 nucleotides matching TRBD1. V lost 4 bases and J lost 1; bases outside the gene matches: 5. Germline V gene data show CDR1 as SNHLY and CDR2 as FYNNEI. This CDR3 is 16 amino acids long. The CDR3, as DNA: TGTGCCAGCAGTGTGGGACAGGGGGGGACGAACACTGAAGCTTTCTTT. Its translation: CASSVGQGGTNTEAFF. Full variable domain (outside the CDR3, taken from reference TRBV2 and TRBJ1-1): EPEVTQTPSHQVTQMGQEVILRCVPISNHLYFYWYRQILGQKVEFLVSFYNNEISEKSEIFDDQFSVERPDGSNFTLKIRSTKLEDSAMYFCASSVGQGGTNTEAFFGQGTRLTVV.

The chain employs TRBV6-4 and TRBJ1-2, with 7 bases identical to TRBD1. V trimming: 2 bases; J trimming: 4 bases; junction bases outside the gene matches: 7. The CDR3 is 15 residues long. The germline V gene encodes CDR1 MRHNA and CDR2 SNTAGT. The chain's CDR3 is CASSDPTGQSYGYTF. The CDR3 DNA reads TGTGCCAGCAGTGACCCAACGGGACAGTCCTATGGCTACACCTTC.